This T cell receptor beta chain was recorded in a study of blood T cell repertoires in COVID-19. Overall study: PBMCs, B-cell-depleted T cells, or T cells provided the cDNA or gDNA that made up the material.

Sequencing was performed with immunoSEQ multiplex PCR; in TCRdb, only in-frame clones are kept and a portion is missing. The table lists fewer than 40,000 clones, approximately 88% of them singletons. Germline lookup yields CDR1 KGHDR and CDR2 SFDVKD. The length of the CDR3 is 16 residues. V gave up 12 bases and J gave up 2 bases, with 22 bases separating them. The sequence was collected from a human donor in a cohort sampled during active COVID-19. The specimen was peripheral blood. This chain links TRBV24-1 with TRBJ2-1, with D tentatively TRBD2 (6 bases). The CDR3 protein is CASAGGTGEAYNEQFF. As DNA, the CDR3 is TGTGCCTCCGCTGGGGGAACGGGAGAGGCCTACAATGAGCAGTTCTTC.